The 21 T cell receptor beta chains listed next were all sequenced from one sample in a study of beta chain features in type 1 diabetes. The study, taken as a whole, reports: Within each of all four CD4+ subsets, Type 1 diabetes patients had TCRB CDR3s that were moderately but significantly shorter.

Every isolated RNA sample was fully reverse transcribed, so sequencing captured expressed TCRB transcripts. Libraries were prepared by immunoSEQ multiplex PCR; TCRdb keeps only in-frame clonotypes and omits some of them. The sample lists 550,000 to 850,000 clones; about an eighth were seen once. The antigens for these receptors are not known. Sequences were obtained from naive CD4+ T cells from blood. Every receptor here comes from a man younger than 30 with type 1 diabetes.

The rearrangement uses TRBV7-3 and TRBJ1-1, with D perhaps TRBD1 (5 bases). CDR1 SGHTA and CDR2 FQGTGA come from the germline V gene. V was trimmed by 5 bases and J by 6 bases, leaving 16 bases between them. The CDR3 length is 14 residues. DNA for the CDR3: TGTGCCAGCAGCACGACCGGGACGGACCCTGAAGCTTTCTTT. Its protein product is CASSTTGTDPEAFF.

V usage is TRBV7-8 and J usage is TRBJ2-7, with 8 bases identical to TRBD1. V was clipped by 5 bases and J by 5 bases; unmatched bases: 5. The CDR3 extends over 13 amino acids. Germline CDR1 is SGHVS and CDR2 is FQNEAQ. CDR3 bases: TGTGCCAGCAGCGCCTGGACAGGGAACGAGCAGTACTTC. This gives the protein CASSAWTGNEQYF.

The gene calls are TRBV9 and TRBJ2-5, with unresolved D. V dropped 3 bases and J dropped 5 bases, with 11 bases sitting between them. This CDR3 is built from 13 residues. Germline lookup yields CDR1 SGDLS and CDR2 YYNGEE. The CDR3 DNA sequence: TGTGCCAGCAGCGCGGACCGCCGGGAGACCCAGTACTTC. This encodes CASSADRRETQYF.

CDR3 nucleotides: TGTGCCAGCAGTTACCAAGGGATTGGGGAGACCCAGTACTTC. This sequence encodes CASSYQGIGETQYF. The chain combines TRBV2 with TRBJ2-5; D gene ambiguous. There are 14 residues in the CDR3. Germline loops: CDR1 SNHLY, CDR2 FYNNEI. Trimming took off 5 bases at V and 5 bases at J, with 15 bases between the two ends.

Only a few counts were recorded for this clone. The J gene is TRBJ1-2, the V gene TRBV2; no reliable D call. V lost 7 bases and J 0 bases, leaving 9 bases between the germline ends. Germline loops: CDR1 SNHLY, CDR2 FYNNEI. The CDR3 sequence is 13 residues long. Here the CDR3 reads CASTTDANYGYTF. CDR3 coding DNA: TGTGCCAGCACGACCGATGCTAACTATGGCTACACCTTC.

This clone was seen only a few times. J is TRBJ2-1 and V is TRBV15; TRBD1 agrees at 8 bases. V trimming: 4 bases; J trimming: 12 bases; junction bases outside the gene matches: 11. The germline V gene has CDR1 LNHNV and CDR2 YYDKDF (reference sequence). The CDR3 covers 14 residues. CDR3 residues: CATSTGGSQLGQFF. The CDR3 bases are TGTGCCACCAGCACAGGGGGCAGTCAGTTAGGGCAGTTCTTC.

This clone was observed a few times. V gene TRBV11-2 combines with J gene TRBJ2-1; D remains ambiguous. From germline, CDR1 is SGHAT and CDR2 FQNNGV. The V and J ends lost 2 bases and 0 bases respectively, with 8 bases between them. The CDR3 is 15 residues long. The CDR3 region has the DNA TGTGCCAGCAGCTTAAGACAAAGCTCCTACAATGAGCAGTTCTTC. Its protein is CASSLRQSSYNEQFF. Drawing the rest from reference TRBV11-2 and TRBJ2-1, the complete variable domain is EAGVAQSPRYKIIEKRQSVAFWCNPISGHATLYWYQQILGQGPKLLIQFQNNGVVDDSQLPKDRFSAERLKGVDSTLKIQPAKLEDSAVYLCASSLRQSSYNEQFFGPGTRLTVL.

This clone was seen a handful of times. V and J are TRBV6-1 and TRBJ1-1; D call uncertain. The germline gives CDR1 MNHNS, CDR2 SASEGT. Trimming left V 0 bases short and J 5 bases short, with 10 bases between. The CDR3 runs 14 residues. The CDR3: CASSEAYRGTEAFF. The CDR3 region has the DNA TGTGCCAGCAGTGAAGCGTACAGAGGGACTGAAGCTTTCTTT.

This clone was counted between two and nine times. The V call is TRBV30, the J call TRBJ1-2; D uncertain. The V gene's germline CDR1 is GTSNPN and CDR2 SVGIG (reference sequence). CDR3 length: 8 residues. Between the trimmed V and J ends, which lost 7 bases and 5 bases, there was a span of 2 bases. CDR3 nucleotide sequence: TGTGCCTTATATGGCTACACCTTC. Encoded protein: CALYGYTF.

This clone was seen only a few times. The chain is built from TRBV6-6 and TRBJ1-2; 10 bases agree with TRBD1. The germline CDR1 and CDR2 sequences are MNHNY and SVGAGI (reference sequence). V gave up 5 bases and J gave up 1 base; unmatched junction bases: 7. The CDR3 runs to 16 residues. Here the CDR3 reads CASSRDRGGINYGYTF. CDR3 nucleotides: TGTGCCAGCAGTAGGGACAGGGGAGGGATTAACTATGGCTACACCTTC.

This clone was counted a few times. The chain links TRBV30 to TRBJ2-7; D unclear. The CDR3 length is 13 residues. Germline V gene data show CDR1 as GTSNPN and CDR2 as SVGIG (reference sequence). Trimming took 5 bases from V and 6 from J, leaving 17 bases between them. For the CDR3, the DNA is TGTGCCTGGGGGCCCTTGCCCCCGAGCGAGCAGTACTTC. This sequence encodes CAWGPLPPSEQYF.

The V gene is TRBV7-3, the J gene TRBJ1-1; weak D call: TRBD1 (5 bases). This CDR3 contains 15 residues. Germline V gene sequence: CDR1 SGHTA, CDR2 FQGTGA. Trimming left V 5 bases short and J 3 bases short, with 16 bases between. The DNA for the CDR3 is TGTGCCAGCAGCCTAGGAGGGACCGTGGACACTGAAGCTTTCTTT. Amino acid sequence: CASSLGGTVDTEAFF.

The gene calls are TRBV7-9 and TRBJ2-7, with D possibly TRBD2 on 5 matching bases. Germline assignment: CDR1 SEHNR and CDR2 FQNEAQ (reference sequence). Trimming stripped 7 bases from V and 0 bases from J, with 13 bases between. The CDR3 totals 14 residues. The CDR3: CASTLDGSSYEQYF. The CDR3 nucleotides read TGTGCCAGCACCCTCGATGGGAGCTCCTACGAGCAGTACTTC.

This clone was found a few times. The chain employs TRBV6-5 and TRBJ1-2; D is unresolved. The CDR3 loop spans 14 amino acids. V was trimmed by 10 bases and J by 1 base, leaving 16 bases between them. From germline, CDR1 is MNHEY and CDR2 SVGAGI. In DNA, the CDR3 is TGTGCCACCATTGAAACGGGCGGTAACTATGGCTACACCTTC. Its translation is CATIETGGNYGYTF.

The chain joins TRBV19 to TRBJ2-5; no clear D gene. Germline assignment: CDR1 LNHDA and CDR2 SQIVND (reference sequence). Trimming stripped 4 bases from V and 4 bases from J, with 7 bases between. The CDR3 contains 12 residues. The CDR3, as DNA: TGTGCCAGTAGTACGGCAGGAGAGACCCAGTACTTC. Protein product: CASSTAGETQYF.

A few counts support this clone. One end of the junction does not line up with germline, which may come from a read error. As DNA, the CDR3 is TGTGCCATCAGTTTCCTAGCGTCACAAGAGACCCAGTACTTC. Amino acid sequence: CAISFLASQETQYF. The chain joins TRBV6-5 to TRBJ2-5, with D maybe TRBD2 (6 bases). The CDR3 contains 14 residues. Germline CDR1 is MNHEY and CDR2 is SVGAGI.

This clone was seen only a few times. J is TRBJ2-5 and V is TRBV5-1, with a possible D match to TRBD2 (6 bases). Germline loops: CDR1 SGHRS, CDR2 YFSETQ. V shed 0 bases and J shed 2 bases, with 11 bases lying between them. The CDR3 contains 15 residues. CDR3 loop: CASSLGASAQETQYF. CDR3 DNA: TGCGCCAGCAGCTTGGGGGCTAGCGCTCAAGAGACCCAGTACTTC.

V usage is TRBV30 and J usage is TRBJ1-4; the D is unclear. V was shortened by 1 base and J by 4 bases, with 7 bases between the two germline ends. The CDR3 runs to 13 residues. Germline V gene lookup returns CDR1 GTSNPN and CDR2 SVGIG (reference sequence). CDR3 sequence (DNA): TGTGCCTGGAGTGAACAGATTAATGAAAAACTGTTTTTT. Protein product: CAWSEQINEKLFF.

The genes are TRBV7-2 and TRBJ2-5, with a possible D match to TRBD1 (6 bases). CDR1 is SGHTA and CDR2 is FQGNSA in the germline V gene. The V end lost 4 bases, the J end lost 1 base, and 13 bases lay between the germline ends. The CDR3 is made up of 15 amino acids. Here the CDR3 reads CASSSLGALQETQYF. The CDR3 region has the DNA TGTGCCAGCAGCTCACTGGGGGCTCTCCAAGAGACCCAGTACTTC.

V is TRBV2 and J is TRBJ1-4; D gene ambiguous. The CDR3 runs to 14 residues. Germline V gene data show CDR1 as SNHLY and CDR2 as FYNNEI. V shed 3 bases and J shed 7 bases, with 12 bases lying between them. The CDR3 bases are TGTGCCAGCAGTGAGAGCCAACTGGGTGAAAAACTGTTTTTT. It encodes CASSESQLGEKLFF.

This clone was detected a few times. This sequence joins TRBV11-3 and TRBJ2-5, with 8 bases fitting TRBD1. The trim removed 4 bases at V and 5 bases at J, leaving 6 bases unmatched. CDR3 length: 14 amino acids. Looked up from germline, CDR1 is SGHNT and CDR2 is YENEEA. CDR3: CASSWTGMVETQYF. The CDR3 nucleotides read TGTGCCAGCAGCTGGACAGGGATGGTGGAGACCCAGTACTTC.